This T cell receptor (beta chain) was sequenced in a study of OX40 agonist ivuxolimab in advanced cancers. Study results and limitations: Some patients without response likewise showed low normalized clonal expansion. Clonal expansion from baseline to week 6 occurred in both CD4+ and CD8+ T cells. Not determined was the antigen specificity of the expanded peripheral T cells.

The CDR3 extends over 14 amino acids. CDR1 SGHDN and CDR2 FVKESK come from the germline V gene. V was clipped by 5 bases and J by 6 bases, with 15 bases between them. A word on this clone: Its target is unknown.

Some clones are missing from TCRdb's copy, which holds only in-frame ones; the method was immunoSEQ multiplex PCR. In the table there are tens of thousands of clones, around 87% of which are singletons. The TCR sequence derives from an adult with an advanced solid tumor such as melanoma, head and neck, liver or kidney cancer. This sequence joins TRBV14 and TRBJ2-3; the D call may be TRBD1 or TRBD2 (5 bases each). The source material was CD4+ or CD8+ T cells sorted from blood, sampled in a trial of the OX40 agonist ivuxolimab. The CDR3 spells CASSGSGGPDTQYF. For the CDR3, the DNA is TGTGCCAGCAGCGGAAGTGGGGGACCCGATACGCAGTATTTT.